This is a list of T cell receptor beta chains from one sample in a study of T cells after posttransplantation cyclophosphamide. Some clones are missing from TCRdb's copy, which holds only in-frame ones; the method was immunoSEQ multiplex PCR. There are 45,000 to 55,000 clones in the sample, none observed a single time. What was sequenced was PBMCs. The receptors originated from a man between 35 and 55 years old in good health, CMV-negative, and a related stem cell transplant donor. Each CDR3 is given with its conserved first and last residue. Fields, in order: J gene, D gene, clone size, V gene, CDR3 protein, CDR3 DNA. The D gene is left open where the match is weak. Clone size is not always given. Where it is, it says once, few, many or a class for expanded clones.

J gene: TRBJ1-3; D gene: -; clone size: many; V gene: TRBV5-4; CDR3 protein: CASSLKDRVSGNTIYF; CDR3 DNA: TGTGCCAGCAGCTTAAAGGACAGAGTCTCTGGAAACACCATATATTTT
J gene: TRBJ1-6; D gene: -; clone size: -; V gene: TRBV7-2; CDR3 protein: CASRSTGSYNSPLHF; CDR3 DNA: TGTGCCAGCAGAAGTACAGGGAGTTATAATTCACCCCTCCACTTT
J gene: TRBJ1-6; D gene: -; clone size: few; V gene: TRBV9; CDR3 protein: CAPHRVGASRPLHF; CDR3 DNA: TGTGCCCCTCACAGGGTGGGGGCGTCGCGTCCCCTCCACTTT
J gene: TRBJ2-1; D gene: -; clone size: many; V gene: TRBV7-9; CDR3 protein: CASSLEGRHNEQFF; CDR3 DNA: TGTGCCAGCAGCTTGGAGGGACGCCACAATGAGCAGTTCTTC
J gene: TRBJ1-2; D gene: -; clone size: many; V gene: TRBV18; CDR3 protein: CASSPPAGRNGYTF; CDR3 DNA: TGTGCCAGCTCACCACCGGCAGGGAGGAATGGCTACACCTTC
J gene: TRBJ1-1; D gene: -; clone size: many; V gene: TRBV6-1; CDR3 protein: CASSRDRVTEAFF; CDR3 DNA: TGTGCCAGCAGTAGAGACCGGGTCACTGAAGCTTTCTTT
J gene: TRBJ2-5; D gene: TRBD2; clone size: many; V gene: TRBV2; CDR3 protein: CASGLAGWGETQYF; CDR3 DNA: TGTGCCAGCGGTCTAGCGGGGTGGGGAGAGACCCAGTACTTC
J gene: TRBJ1-1; D gene: -; clone size: many; V gene: TRBV30; CDR3 protein: CAWRPFGQPGTEAFF; CDR3 DNA: TGTGCCTGGAGACCTTTTGGGCAACCAGGGACTGAAGCTTTCTTT
J gene: TRBJ2-7; D gene: -; clone size: -; V gene: TRBV5-1; CDR3 protein: CASSPRTGTSYYEQYF; CDR3 DNA: TGCGCCAGCAGCCCCCGGACAGGGACTAGCTACTACGAGCAGTACTTC
J gene: TRBJ2-1; D gene: -; clone size: many; V gene: TRBV5-4; CDR3 protein: CASSGGRQRTYNEQFF; CDR3 DNA: TGTGCCAGCAGCGGGGGGAGACAGAGAACCTACAATGAGCAGTTCTTC
J gene: TRBJ2-7; D gene: TRBD1; clone size: many; V gene: TRBV4-3; CDR3 protein: CASSQLGTGAYEQYF; CDR3 DNA: TGCGCCAGCAGCCAACTTGGGACAGGAGCCTACGAGCAGTACTTC
J gene: TRBJ2-5; D gene: -; clone size: many; V gene: TRBV27; CDR3 protein: CAGGFGAPGIKETQYF; CDR3 DNA: TGTGCCGGGGGGTTTGGGGCGCCGGGGATCAAAGAGACCCAGTACTTC
J gene: TRBJ2-3; D gene: TRBD2; clone size: many; V gene: TRBV7-9; CDR3 protein: CASSLVLAGVDTQYF; CDR3 DNA: TGTGCCAGCAGCTTAGTCCTAGCGGGAGTGGATACGCAGTATTTT
J gene: TRBJ2-7; D gene: -; clone size: many; V gene: TRBV29-1; CDR3 protein: CSVEDRGAGRAYEQYF; CDR3 DNA: TGCAGCGTTGAAGATCGCGGGGCAGGACGCGCCTACGAGCAGTACTTC
J gene: TRBJ2-1; D gene: -; clone size: many; V gene: TRBV14; CDR3 protein: CASSQLASPYNEQFF; CDR3 DNA: TGTGCCAGCAGCCAACTAGCATCCCCCTACAATGAGCAGTTCTTC
J gene: TRBJ2-7; D gene: -; clone size: many; V gene: TRBV5-1; CDR3 protein: CASSSGLAGTYEQYF; CDR3 DNA: TGCGCCAGCAGCTCGGGACTTGCGGGTACTTACGAGCAGTACTTC
J gene: TRBJ2-3; D gene: -; clone size: many; V gene: TRBV15; CDR3 protein: CATSRDPGDTQYF; CDR3 DNA: TGTGCCACCAGCAGAGATCCGGGAGATACGCAGTATTTT
J gene: TRBJ2-7; D gene: TRBD2; clone size: many; V gene: TRBV6-1; CDR3 protein: CASSELGLAASF; CDR3 DNA: TGTGCCAGCAGTGAATTAGGGCTAGCGGCCTCCTTC
J gene: TRBJ2-1; D gene: TRBD2; clone size: many; V gene: TRBV28; CDR3 protein: CASSPARGGEQFF; CDR3 DNA: TGTGCCAGCAGTCCTGCCCGGGGGGGCGAGCAGTTCTTC
J gene: TRBJ2-2; D gene: TRBD1; clone size: many; V gene: TRBV5-1; CDR3 protein: CASSRRTGGRNTGELFF; CDR3 DNA: TGCGCCAGCAGCAGACGGACAGGGGGTAGGAACACCGGGGAGCTGTTTTTT
J gene: TRBJ2-1; D gene: -; clone size: many; V gene: TRBV4-1; CDR3 protein: CASNGIHNEQFF; CDR3 DNA: TGCGCCAGCAACGGGATCCACAATGAGCAGTTCTTC
J gene: TRBJ2-3; D gene: -; clone size: many; V gene: TRBV7-9; CDR3 protein: CASSSPLTQYF; CDR3 DNA: TGTGCCAGCAGCTCCCCTCTTACGCAGTATTTT
J gene: TRBJ2-7; D gene: TRBD2; clone size: many; V gene: TRBV6-5; CDR3 protein: CASSYAGETYEQYF; CDR3 DNA: TGTGCCAGCAGTTACGCGGGGGAAACCTACGAGCAGTACTTC
J gene: TRBJ1-5; D gene: -; clone size: many; V gene: TRBV30; CDR3 protein: CAWSVLGRGRGPQHF; CDR3 DNA: TGTGCCTGGAGTGTACTTGGCAGGGGCCGTGGGCCCCAGCATTTT
J gene: TRBJ1-1; D gene: -; clone size: many; V gene: TRBV6-1; CDR3 protein: CASSEEALMNTEAFF; CDR3 DNA: TGTGCCAGCAGTGAAGAAGCCCTCATGAACACTGAAGCTTTCTTT
J gene: TRBJ2-5; D gene: -; clone size: many; V gene: TRBV5-4; CDR3 protein: CASSLLNGARGETQYF; CDR3 DNA: TGTGCCAGCAGCTTGCTGAACGGGGCGCGGGGTGAGACCCAGTACTTC